Listed below are T cell receptor beta chains from one sample, sequenced in a study of T cell changes during pregnancy in multiple sclerosis. The table came from immunoSEQ multiplex PCR; TCRdb's copy has only in-frame clones and leaves some out. The data contain more than 35,000 clones, roughly 89% of them singletons. Sequencing used CD4+ T cells from peripheral blood mononuclear cells, obtained before pregnancy. These receptors all come from a female donor with multiple sclerosis, enrolled in a pregnancy study. Both conserved end residues are part of each CDR3. The D gene is left open where the match is weak. Clone size is shown for a subset of rows, as once, few, many or a class of expanded clone.

CDR3,DNA,size,V,D,J
CASSPSRDIGTQYF,TGTGCCAGCAGCCCGTCCCGGGACATTGGGACCCAGTACTTC,once,TRBV7-9,-,TRBJ2-5
CASSEDPGQGYNEQFF,TGTGCCAGCAGTGAAGACCCGGGACAGGGGTACAATGAGCAGTTCTTC,-,TRBV6-1,TRBD1,TRBJ2-1
CAISPGAGGIDGQFF,TGTGCCATCAGTCCCGGAGCAGGGGGAATCGATGGGCAGTTCTTC,-,TRBV10-3,TRBD1,TRBJ2-1
CASSFRPAGKASGNTIYF,TGTGCCAGCAGTTTTCGTCCGGCGGGGAAGGCCTCTGGAAACACCATATATTTT,-,TRBV5-6,-,TRBJ1-3
CASSLRTSGVPGELFF,TGTGCCAGCAGCCTCCGGACTAGCGGGGTCCCCGGGGAGCTGTTTTTT,-,TRBV7-3,TRBD2,TRBJ2-2
CAWSIGANTDTQYF,TGTGCCTGGAGTATAGGGGCCAACACAGATACGCAGTATTTT,-,TRBV30,-,TRBJ2-3
CASTRGGLNEKLFF,TGTGCCAGCACCCGAGGGGGATTGAATGAAAAACTGTTTTTT,-,TRBV6-1,-,TRBJ1-4
CASSMFGDSNEETQYF,TGCGCCAGCAGCATGTTTGGGGACAGCAATGAAGAGACCCAGTACTTC,-,TRBV5-1,TRBD1,TRBJ2-5
CASSHHTGTSGGDPDTQYF,TGTGCCAGCAGTCACCACACCGGGACTAGCGGGGGGGACCCAGATACGCAGTATTTT,-,TRBV11-3,TRBD2,TRBJ2-3
CASSLGPVARLTDTQYF,TGTGCCAGCAGCTTAGGGCCTGTAGCGCGGTTGACAGATACGCAGTATTTT,-,TRBV7-8,-,TRBJ2-3
CASSTSYNEQFF,TGTGCCAGCAGTACTAGTTACAATGAGCAGTTCTTC,-,TRBV6-6,-,TRBJ2-1
CASSSNFRETQYF,TGTGCCAGCAGTTCTAACTTCCGAGAGACCCAGTACTTC,-,TRBV11-1,-,TRBJ2-5
CASSFGGYTYNEQFF,TGCGCCAGCAGCTTCGGCGGGTATACCTACAATGAGCAGTTCTTC,-,TRBV5-1,-,TRBJ2-1
CASSDYGDRSGAAMNTEAFF,TGTGCCAGCAGTGACTATGGGGACAGGTCCGGTGCCGCTATGAACACTGAAGCTTTCTTT,-,TRBV6-4,TRBD1,TRBJ1-1
CASSLVPSGANVLTF,TGTGCCAGCAGCTTGGTCCCGAGCGGGGCCAACGTCCTGACTTTC,-,TRBV5-4,-,TRBJ2-6
CASKQGGSNQPQHF,TGTGCCAGCAAACAGGGGGGTAGCAATCAGCCCCAGCATTTT,-,TRBV28,TRBD1,TRBJ1-5
CASSEFPPQGARNEQYF,TGTGCCAGCAGTGAATTTCCGCCGCAGGGGGCACGGAACGAGCAGTACTTC,-,TRBV6-1,TRBD1,TRBJ2-7
CASSTGANQPQHF,TGTGCCAGCAGCACAGGGGCCAACCAGCCCCAGCATTTT,-,TRBV6-1,TRBD1,TRBJ1-5
CASSDSQGTGELFF,TGTGCCAGCAGCGACTCACAGGGCACCGGGGAGCTGTTTTTT,-,TRBV9,-,TRBJ2-2
CASSQFTGMGQPQHF,TGTGCCAGCAGCCAATTCACAGGGATGGGTCAGCCCCAGCATTTT,-,TRBV5-5,-,TRBJ1-5
CASITTAGDPPYEQYF,TGCGCCAGCATCACAACCGCGGGGGACCCACCCTACGAGCAGTACTTC,-,TRBV10-2,TRBD2,TRBJ2-7
CASTAGLEGNTEAFF,TGTGCCAGCACCGCAGGGTTGGAAGGAAACACTGAAGCTTTCTTT,-,TRBV2,-,TRBJ1-1
CASSLKQRPEETQYF,TGCGCCAGCAGCCTCAAACAGAGACCTGAAGAGACCCAGTACTTC,-,TRBV4-1,-,TRBJ2-5